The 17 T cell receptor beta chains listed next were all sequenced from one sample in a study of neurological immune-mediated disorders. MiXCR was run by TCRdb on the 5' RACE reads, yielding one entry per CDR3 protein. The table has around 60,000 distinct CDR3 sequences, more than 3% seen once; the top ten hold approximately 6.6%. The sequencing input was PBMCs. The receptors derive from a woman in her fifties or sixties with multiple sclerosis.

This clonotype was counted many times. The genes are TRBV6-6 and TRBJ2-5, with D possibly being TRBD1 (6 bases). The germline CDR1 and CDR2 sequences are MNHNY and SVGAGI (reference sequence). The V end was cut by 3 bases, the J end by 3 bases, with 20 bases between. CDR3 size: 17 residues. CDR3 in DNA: TGTGCCAGCAGTTATACCAGGGGTCCCTACGAAGAAGAGACCCAGTACTTC. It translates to CASSYTRGPYEEETQYF.

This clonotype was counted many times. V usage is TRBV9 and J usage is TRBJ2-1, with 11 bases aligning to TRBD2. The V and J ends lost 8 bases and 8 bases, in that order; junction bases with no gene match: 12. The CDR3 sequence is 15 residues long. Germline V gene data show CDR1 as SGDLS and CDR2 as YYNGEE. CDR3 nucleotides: TGTGCCAGTGGGGGAGGTCTAGCGGGAGGTTATGAGCAGTTCTTC. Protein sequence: CASGGGLAGGYEQFF.

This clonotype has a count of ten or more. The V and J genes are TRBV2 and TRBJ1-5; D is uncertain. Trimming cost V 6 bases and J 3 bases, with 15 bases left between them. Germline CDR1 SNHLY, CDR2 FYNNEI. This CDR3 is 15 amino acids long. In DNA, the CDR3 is TGTGCCAGCAGGATGGGTGACACAGACAATCAGCCCCAGCATTTT. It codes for CASRMGDTDNQPQHF.

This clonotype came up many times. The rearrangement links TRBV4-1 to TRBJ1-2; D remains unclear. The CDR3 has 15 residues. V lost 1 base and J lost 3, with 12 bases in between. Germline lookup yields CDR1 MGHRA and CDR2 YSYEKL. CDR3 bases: TGCGCCAGCAGCCAAGTTGGCGGGAGCGACTATGGCTACACCTTC. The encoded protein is CASSQVGGSDYGYTF.

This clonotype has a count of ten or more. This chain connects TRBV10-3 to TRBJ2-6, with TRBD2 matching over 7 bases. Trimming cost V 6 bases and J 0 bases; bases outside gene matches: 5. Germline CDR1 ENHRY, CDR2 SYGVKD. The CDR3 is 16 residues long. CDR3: CAISSGGGSGANVLTF. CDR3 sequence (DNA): TGTGCCATCAGCTCGGGAGGCGGCTCTGGGGCCAACGTCCTGACTTTC.

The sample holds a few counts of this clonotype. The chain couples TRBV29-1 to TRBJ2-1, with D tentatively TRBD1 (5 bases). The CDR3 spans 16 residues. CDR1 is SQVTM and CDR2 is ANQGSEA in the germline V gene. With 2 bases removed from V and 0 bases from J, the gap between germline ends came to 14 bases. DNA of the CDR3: TGCAGCGTTGAATCGCACAGACAGAGCTCCTACAATGAGCAGTTCTTC. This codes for CSVESHRQSSYNEQFF.

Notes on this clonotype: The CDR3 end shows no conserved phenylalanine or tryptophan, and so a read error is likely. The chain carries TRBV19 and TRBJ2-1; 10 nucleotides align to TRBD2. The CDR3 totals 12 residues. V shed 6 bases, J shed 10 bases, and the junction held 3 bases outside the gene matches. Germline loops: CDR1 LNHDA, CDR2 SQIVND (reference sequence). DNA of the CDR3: TGTGCCAGTAGACGGGGACTAGCGGAGCAGTTCATC. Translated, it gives CASRRGLAEQFI.

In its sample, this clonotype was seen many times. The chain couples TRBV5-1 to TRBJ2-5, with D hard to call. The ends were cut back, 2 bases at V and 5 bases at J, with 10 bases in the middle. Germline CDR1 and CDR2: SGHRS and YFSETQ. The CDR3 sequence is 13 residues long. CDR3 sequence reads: CASSFRAVETQYF. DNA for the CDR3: TGCGCCAGCAGCTTCCGGGCCGTTGAGACCCAGTACTTC. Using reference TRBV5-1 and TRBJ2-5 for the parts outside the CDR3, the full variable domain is KAGVTQTPRYLIKTRGQQVTLSCSPISGHRSVSWYQQTPGQGLQFLFEYFSETQRNKGNFPGRFSGRQFSNSRSEMNVSTLELGDSALYLCASSFRAVETQYFGPGTRLLVL.

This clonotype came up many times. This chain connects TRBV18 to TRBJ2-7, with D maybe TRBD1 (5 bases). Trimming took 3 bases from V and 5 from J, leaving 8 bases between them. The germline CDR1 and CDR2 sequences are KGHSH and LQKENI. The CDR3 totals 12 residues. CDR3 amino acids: CASSPDSDEQYF. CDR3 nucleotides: TGTGCCAGCTCACCTGACAGCGACGAGCAGTACTTC.

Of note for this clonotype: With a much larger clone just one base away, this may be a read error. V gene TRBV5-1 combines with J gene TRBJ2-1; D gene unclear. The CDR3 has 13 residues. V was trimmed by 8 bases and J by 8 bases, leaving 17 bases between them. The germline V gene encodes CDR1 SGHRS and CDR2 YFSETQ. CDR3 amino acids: CASAGKVWDEQFF. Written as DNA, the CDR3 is TGCGCCAGTGCCGGAAAGGTATGGGATGAGCAGTTCTTC.

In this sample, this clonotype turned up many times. In DNA, the CDR3 is TGTGCCAGCAGCTTCGACGAGACCCAGTACTTC. Its protein product is CASSFDETQYF. J is TRBJ2-5 and V is TRBV2; D ambiguous. CDR1 and CDR2 (germline): SNHLY, FYNNEI. The V end lost 6 bases, the J end lost 5 bases, and 7 bases lay between the germline ends. This CDR3 is built from 11 residues.

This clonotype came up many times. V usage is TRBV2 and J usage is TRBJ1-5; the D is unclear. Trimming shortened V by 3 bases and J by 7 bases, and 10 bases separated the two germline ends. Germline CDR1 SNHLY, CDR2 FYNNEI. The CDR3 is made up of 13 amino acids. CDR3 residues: CASSERGGQPQHF. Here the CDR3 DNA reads TGTGCCAGCAGTGAGCGGGGAGGACAGCCCCAGCATTTT.

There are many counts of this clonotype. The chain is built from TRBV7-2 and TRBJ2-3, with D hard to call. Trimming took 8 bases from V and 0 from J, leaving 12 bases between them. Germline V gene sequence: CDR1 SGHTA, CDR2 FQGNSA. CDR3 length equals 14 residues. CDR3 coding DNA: TGTGCCAGCTTACAACGCCGTAGCACAGATACGCAGTATTTT. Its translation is CASLQRRSTDTQYF.

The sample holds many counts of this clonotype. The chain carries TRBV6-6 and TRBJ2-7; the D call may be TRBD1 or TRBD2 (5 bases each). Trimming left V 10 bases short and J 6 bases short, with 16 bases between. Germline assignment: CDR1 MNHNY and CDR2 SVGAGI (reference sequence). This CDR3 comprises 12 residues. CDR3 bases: TGTGCCACCGCCCAGGGAGTAGGCGAGCAGTACTTC. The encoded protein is CATAQGVGEQYF.

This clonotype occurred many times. CDR3: CASSFVAEAFF. CDR3 nucleotides: TGTGCCAGCAGTTTCGTGGCTGAAGCTTTCTTT. The J gene is TRBJ1-1, the V gene TRBV28; D is unclear. The CDR3 has 11 residues. The ends were cut back, 3 bases at V and 6 bases at J, with 5 bases in the middle. Looked up from germline, CDR1 is MDHEN and CDR2 is SYDVKM.

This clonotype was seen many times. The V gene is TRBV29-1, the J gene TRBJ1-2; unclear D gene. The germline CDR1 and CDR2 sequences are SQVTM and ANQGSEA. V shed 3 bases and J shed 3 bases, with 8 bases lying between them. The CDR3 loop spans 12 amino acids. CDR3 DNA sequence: TGCAGCGTTGACGTTGCCCACTATGGCTACACCTTC. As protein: CSVDVAHYGYTF.

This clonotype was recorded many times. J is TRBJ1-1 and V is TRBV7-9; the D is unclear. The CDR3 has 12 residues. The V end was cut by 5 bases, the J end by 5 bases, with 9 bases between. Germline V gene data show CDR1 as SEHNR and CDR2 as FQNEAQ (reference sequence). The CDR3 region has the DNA TGTGCCAGCAGCCCCCTTACTACTGAAGCTTTCTTT. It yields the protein CASSPLTTEAFF. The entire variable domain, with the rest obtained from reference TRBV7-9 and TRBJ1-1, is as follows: DTGVSQNPRHKITKRGQNVTFRCDPISEHNRLYWYRQTLGQGPEFLTYFQNEAQLEKSRLLSDRFSAERPKGSFSTLEIQRTEQGDSAMYLCASSPLTTEAFFGQGTRLTVV.